The sequence of this T cell receptor (beta chain) was determined in a study of blood T cells in healthy people across ages. Overall study findings and caveats: Since the PBMCs were unsorted, naive and antigen-experienced cells could not be conclusively compared. The study lacked donor CMV status, which possibly confounded expanded clonotype changes. Roughly linear declines in TCR beta diversity per million T cells occurred with age.

Donors gave roughly 10 milliliters of peripheral blood apiece. This CDR3 is 15 amino acids long. Trimming removed 5 bases at V and 3 bases at J, with 17 bases between. CDR1 and CDR2 from the germline V gene are MNHEY and SMNVEV (reference sequence). Together with a sample-barcoded 5' primer, a J-beta primer mix was included in a second PCR lasting about 7 to 12 cycles. Each CDR3 protein is one row after TCRdb ran MiXCR on the 5' RACE reads. The data show about 1,400,000 distinct CDR3 sequences, approximately 59% seen once. This clonotype was detected a few times. The antigen is undetermined. The chain links TRBV27 to TRBJ2-7, with D tentatively TRBD2 (5 bases). The receptor comes from a man between 18 and 29 years old in good health. The sequenced material came from blood. CDR3 in DNA: TGTGCCAGCAGTCCCGATGGGAGTCCCGGCTACGAGCAGTACTTC. Protein sequence: CASSPDGSPGYEQYF.